This T cell receptor (beta chain) stems from a study of shared clonotypes between healthy human individuals. Germline CDR1 and CDR2: MDHEN and SYDVKM. The CDR3 has 14 residues. The V and J ends lost 6 bases and 10 bases, in that order; junction bases with no gene match: 9. Clones were sequenced by immunoSEQ multiplex PCR, and TCRdb holds only the in-frame ones, with some missing. The repertoire holds around 2.5 million clones, with 80% to 95% as singletons. This chain links TRBV28 with TRBJ1-6, with 7 bases that match TRBD1. Source material: naive CD4+ T cells from PBMCs. Subset described: CD45RA+ positively selected. This clonotype originated in a young man in good health. Some clones in this sample may be carry-over from other donors' samples. The CDR3 is CASRLEQGGSPLHF. The CDR3 DNA is TGTGCCAGCAGACTCGAGCAGGGGGGGTCACCCCTCCACTTT.